These 26 T cell receptor beta chains were sequenced from one sample in a study of T cells in localized non-small cell lung cancer. This table comes from immunoSEQ multiplex PCR, and its TCRdb copy is limited to in-frame clones, with some not included. The table records approximately 13,000 clones, approximately 90% of them present only once. The input for sequencing was peripheral blood mononuclear cells, taken before any cancer treatment. These receptors all stem from a man between 40 and 69 years old with stage III lung adenocarcinoma.

This clone was recorded once. The rearrangement links TRBV6-5 to TRBJ2-3; 7 bases match TRBD2. The CDR3 consists of 14 residues. Germline CDR1 reads MNHEY; CDR2 reads SVGAGI. V dropped 5 bases and J dropped 6; count of bases not matched to a gene: 8. The CDR3 is CASSQRLAGDTQYF. In DNA, the CDR3 is TGTGCCAGCAGTCAACGACTAGCCGGGGATACGCAGTATTTT.

The chain links TRBV30 to TRBJ1-2; D remains ambiguous. The CDR3 has 12 residues. Trimming pared 2 bases from V and 0 bases from J, leaving 4 bases between. Germline CDR1 GTSNPN, CDR2 SVGIG (reference sequence). In nucleotides, the CDR3 is TGTGCCTGGAGTAGAACTAACTATGGCTACACCTTC. Encoded protein: CAWSRTNYGYTF. Supplemented by reference TRBV30 and TRBJ1-2, the full variable domain reads SQTIHQWPATLVQPVGSPLSLECTVEGTSNPNLYWYRQAAGRGLQLLFYSVGIGQISSEVPQNLSASRPQDRQFILSSKKLLLSDSGFYLCAWSRTNYGYTFGSGTRLTVV.

V and J are TRBV29-1 and TRBJ1-2; D may be TRBD1 (6 bases). CDR3 length: 13 residues. CDR1 and CDR2 from the germline V gene are SQVTM and ANQGSEA. Trimming took off 4 bases at V and 6 bases at J, with 15 bases between the two ends. The CDR3 bases are TGCAGCGTTGCTATCTCAGGGGTGGATGGCTACACCTTC. It encodes CSVAISGVDGYTF.

This clone was detected once. The chain couples TRBV6-5 to TRBJ2-1; TRBD2 matches at 7 bases. The CDR3 is 14 amino acids. Germline-derived CDR1 and CDR2 are MNHEY and SVGAGI. The J segment lost 9 bases and the V segment lost 5 bases, leaving 10 bases of the junction unmatched. CDR3 nucleotides: TGTGCCAGCAGTCGCCCCCGGGAGGATGCTGAGCAGTTCTTC. Translation gives CASSRPREDAEQFF.

The chain couples TRBV28 to TRBJ1-5; weak D call: TRBD1 (6 bases). Germline V gives CDR1 MDHEN, CDR2 SYDVKM. The CDR3 runs 15 residues. Trimming stripped 2 bases from V and 6 bases from J, with 14 bases between. The CDR3 spells CASSLGTRGSQPQHF. In DNA form, the CDR3 reads TGTGCCAGCAGTTTAGGAACAAGGGGGAGTCAGCCCCAGCATTTT. Full variable domain (remainder filled in from reference TRBV28 and TRBJ1-5): DVKVTQSSRYLVKRTGEKVFLECVQDMDHENMFWYRQDPGLGLRLIYFSYDVKMKEKGDIPEGYSVSREKKERFSLILESASTNQTSMYLCASSLGTRGSQPQHFGDGTRLSIL.

As for this clone: This specimen includes other DNA sequences encoding the same CDR3. The chain couples TRBV7-2 to TRBJ1-1, with D unresolved. The CDR3 extends over 12 amino acids. Trimming cost V 1 base and J 4 bases, with 4 bases left between them. Germline CDR1 is SGHTA and CDR2 is FQGNSA. As DNA, the CDR3 is TGTGCCAGCAGCTTAGGGATCACTGAAGCTTTCTTT. Amino acid sequence: CASSLGITEAFF.

The CDR3 sequence: CASTKPRDIFMNTEAFF. As DNA, the CDR3 is TGTGCCAGCACCAAACCCCGGGACATCTTCATGAACACTGAAGCTTTCTTT. The V and J genes are TRBV7-2 and TRBJ1-1; D perhaps matches TRBD1 (6 bases). Per the germline V gene, CDR1 is SGHTA and CDR2 is FQGNSA. The CDR3 extends over 17 amino acids. The V gene lost 7 bases and the J gene lost 0 bases, with 21 bases spanning the gap.

CDR3 loop: CASNPWAEEQFF. The CDR3 DNA follows: TGTGCCAGCAACCCCTGGGCAGAAGAGCAGTTCTTC. This chain links TRBV2 with TRBJ2-1; D is undetermined. Between the trimmed V and J ends, which lost 7 bases and 10 bases, there was a span of 14 bases. Germline values: CDR1 SNHLY, CDR2 FYNNEI. The CDR3 is 12 amino acids.

CDR3 DNA sequence: TGTGCCACCAGCAGCAGGGGGCAGGACTATGGCTACACCTTC. Translated: CATSSRGQDYGYTF. The J gene is TRBJ1-2, the V gene TRBV15; 8 bases line up with TRBD1. V was clipped by 3 bases and J by 3 bases; unmatched bases: 3. Germline V lookup: CDR1 LNHNV, CDR2 YYDKDF (reference sequence). This CDR3 comprises 14 residues.

This clone was seen more than once but under ten times. The V gene is TRBV19, the J gene TRBJ2-3; D gene unclear. This CDR3 region has 12 residues. CDR1 LNHDA and CDR2 SQIVND come from the germline V gene (reference sequence). V gave up 5 bases and J gave up 3 bases, with 6 bases separating them. CDR3 region: CASSPATDTQYF. CDR3 bases: TGTGCCAGTAGTCCCGCTACAGATACGCAGTATTTT.

DNA for the CDR3: TGTGCCAGCTCAACCGGCGGGCAGATGACCGGGGAGCTGTTTTTT. It specifies CASSTGGQMTGELFF. This chain uses TRBV18 with TRBJ2-2, with a possible D match to TRBD2 (5 bases). The germline gives CDR1 KGHSH, CDR2 LQKENI. The CDR3 is 15 amino acids. V was trimmed by 5 bases and J by 5 bases, leaving 15 bases between them.

This clone was detected a few times. The V call is TRBV6-1, the J call TRBJ1-5, with D uncertain. The CDR3 totals 13 residues. Trimming took 8 bases from V and 0 from J, leaving 8 bases between them. Germline V gives CDR1 MNHNS, CDR2 SASEGT. The CDR3 sequence is CASLVNSNQPQHF. Written as DNA, the CDR3 is TGTGCCAGCCTGGTTAATAGCAATCAGCCCCAGCATTTT.

This clone was seen once. J is TRBJ2-3 and V is TRBV19, with D hard to call. Between the trimmed V and J ends, which lost 7 bases and 1 base, there was a span of 15 bases. The CDR3 runs to 15 residues. In germline, CDR1 is LNHDA, CDR2 SQIVND (reference sequence). The CDR3 DNA sequence: TGTGCCAGTAACACCGCAGGTTGGGGCACAGATACGCAGTATTTT. It encodes CASNTAGWGTDTQYF.

The rearrangement links TRBV19 to TRBJ2-5, with no clear D. The ends were cut back, 4 bases at V and 4 bases at J, with 22 bases in the middle. The CDR3 has 17 residues. Germline V gene lookup returns CDR1 LNHDA and CDR2 SQIVND (reference sequence). In DNA form, the CDR3 reads TGTGCCAGTAGTACCCTAATGGGTTTAGGGTCGGCAGAGACCCAGTACTTC. Translating gives CASSTLMGLGSAETQYF.

V usage is TRBV28 and J usage is TRBJ1-5; D call uncertain. Trimming shortened V by 8 bases and J by 2 bases, and 16 bases separated the two germline ends. The germline V gene has CDR1 MDHEN and CDR2 SYDVKM. The CDR3 is made up of 15 amino acids. Here the CDR3 DNA reads TGTGCCAGCGGAGCGTTTAAATGGGGCAATCAGCCCCAGCATTTT. It specifies CASGAFKWGNQPQHF.

V is TRBV27 and J is TRBJ2-7; 9 nucleotides agree with TRBD2. The CDR3 has 15 residues. Germline V gene lookup returns CDR1 MNHEY and CDR2 SMNVEV (reference sequence). Losses at the gene ends were 3 bases for V and 4 bases for J; bases not matched to a gene: 7. Here the CDR3 DNA reads TGTGCCAGCAGTTTTTGGGCGGGAGGGCAGTACGAGCAGTACTTC. This translates into CASSFWAGGQYEQYF.

The V and J genes are TRBV13 and TRBJ1-2; TRBD1 matches 7 bases. The CDR3 covers 15 residues. The germline gives CDR1 PRHDT, CDR2 FYEKMQ (reference sequence). V was clipped by 5 bases and J by 4 bases; unmatched bases: 10. This CDR3 is CASSPPRGEFYGYTF. The CDR3 DNA sequence: TGTGCCAGCAGCCCCCCCAGGGGGGAGTTCTATGGCTACACCTTC.

The gene calls are TRBV2 and TRBJ2-7; D is uncertain. The CDR3 loop spans 13 amino acids. Germline lookup yields CDR1 SNHLY and CDR2 FYNNEI. Between the trimmed V and J ends, which lost 0 bases and 3 bases, there was a span of 6 bases. CDR3 nucleotide sequence: TGTGCCAGCAGTGAAGCGCGTAACTACGAGCAGTACTTC. It specifies CASSEARNYEQYF.

The V and J genes are TRBV6-5 and TRBJ2-7, with TRBD2 matching 11 bases. Losses at the gene ends were 5 bases for V and 5 bases for J; bases not matched to a gene: 5. This CDR3 comprises 14 residues. Germline loops: CDR1 MNHEY, CDR2 SVGAGI. As DNA, the CDR3 is TGTGCCAGCAGTGAACTAGCGGGAGCAAACGAGCAGTACTTC. This gives the protein CASSELAGANEQYF.

The chain carries TRBV6-5 and TRBJ2-7, with D tentatively TRBD1 (6 bases). Germline V gene data show CDR1 as MNHEY and CDR2 as SVGAGI. This CDR3 spans 15 amino acids. The V end lost 2 bases, the J end lost 2 bases, and 13 bases lay between the germline ends. The CDR3 here is CASSYRDRNTYEQYF. CDR3 in DNA: TGTGCCAGCAGTTACCGTGACAGGAACACCTACGAGCAGTACTTC.

V gene TRBV11-2 combines with J gene TRBJ2-7; 11 bases match TRBD2. V lost 2 bases, J lost 4 bases, and 7 bases stayed unmatched. The CDR3 loop spans 16 amino acids. Looked up from germline, CDR1 is SGHAT and CDR2 is FQNNGV. CDR3 in amino acids: CASSLSELAGGYEQYF. The CDR3 DNA reads TGTGCCAGCAGCTTAAGCGAGCTAGCGGGAGGTTACGAGCAGTACTTC.

J is TRBJ2-1 and V is TRBV7-9; TRBD2 matches at 11 bases. Germline CDR1 SEHNR, CDR2 FQNEAQ (reference sequence). V gave up 4 bases and J gave up 4 bases; unmatched junction bases: 3. The CDR3 has 15 residues. CDR3 coding DNA: TGTGCCAGCAGCTCCGGGACTAGCGGTTACAATGAGCAGTTCTTC. Protein: CASSSGTSGYNEQFF.

This clone was found a few times. CDR3 loop: CASSLAVAIVTQYF. The CDR3 bases are TGTGCCAGCAGCTTAGCGGTAGCGATTGTCACGCAGTATTTT. The V gene is TRBV7-9, the J gene TRBJ2-3; D may be TRBD2 (5 bases). The V end was cut by 0 bases, the J end by 9 bases, with 13 bases between. Germline V gene data show CDR1 as SEHNR and CDR2 as FQNEAQ (reference sequence). The CDR3 covers 14 residues.

This clone was seen a handful of times. V usage is TRBV28 and J usage is TRBJ1-5; D unclear. Germline V gene lookup returns CDR1 MDHEN and CDR2 SYDVKM. Trimming shortened V by 2 bases and J by 2 bases, and 10 bases separated the two germline ends. The CDR3 is made up of 15 amino acids. The CDR3 loop is CASSLLSVGNQPQHF. CDR3 in DNA: TGTGCCAGCAGTTTACTGTCAGTGGGCAATCAGCCCCAGCATTTT.

The gene calls are TRBV5-1 and TRBJ2-5, with 10 bases lining up with TRBD1. Germline trimming cut 0 bases from V and 5 bases from J; bases unmatched to any gene: 7. Germline V gives CDR1 SGHRS, CDR2 YFSETQ. The CDR3 runs to 16 residues. CDR3 bases: TGCGCCAGCAGCTTGGGCGGACAGGGGGTAGGGGAGACCCAGTACTTC. This translates into CASSLGGQGVGETQYF.

This clone was recorded once. The chain carries TRBV5-4 and TRBJ1-1; no clear D. The CDR3 is made up of 15 amino acids. Trimming shortened V by 2 bases and J by 0 bases, and 11 bases separated the two germline ends. Germline V CDR1 and CDR2: SGHNT, YYREEE (reference sequence). CDR3 sequence reads: CASSFVDGLNTEAFF. As DNA, the CDR3 is TGTGCCAGCAGCTTCGTAGACGGTCTGAACACTGAAGCTTTCTTT.